This TCR beta chain came from a study of read filtering for tumor transcriptome and immune sequencing. This library used approximately 0.4 ug RNA and molecular barcoded adaptors spanning alpha/delta and beta/gamma chains. Each CDR3 protein gets one entry after TCRdb re-called the reads with MiXCR. This table has about 39,000 distinct CDR3 sequences, roughly an eighth appearing once. Germline V gives CDR1 SEHNR, CDR2 FQNEAQ (reference sequence). This CDR3 spans 13 amino acids. The V and J ends lost 2 bases and 4 bases respectively, with 8 bases between them. Sample: a population of CD138-negative cells sorted from bone marrow. J is TRBJ1-2 and V is TRBV7-9; D is uncertain. The receptor was isolated from a donor older than 35 with multiple myeloma. CDR3 sequence (DNA): TGTGCCAGCAGCTTAAACGGACCCTATGGCTACACCTTC. It encodes CASSLNGPYGYTF.